The following is a T cell receptor (beta chain) sequence with its context. No cognate antigen has been identified for it. The input lacks base qualities; no much larger clone sits a single base away. From the cysteine up to the phenylalanine, the CDR3 has a length of 17 residues. Left in the record is the CDR3 DNA by itself, 51 bases read in frame from the first base. Compared with germline, V lacks 5 bases and J lacks 6 bases; bases without a gene match: 8. The germline V gene (reference sequence) supplies CDR1 SEHNR and CDR2 FQNEAQ. Library preparation employed the immunoSEQ multiplex PCR assay. TCRdb stores this immuneACCESS table with in-frame sequences only. Part of the clones is absent; in the studies checked, under half of the shortfall reflects unresolved V genes, and no reason is known for the rest. This sample has 640,000 or so clones in its table, and approximately 87% of those were observed once. The top ten constitute 0.0094% of the sample.

This sample stems from a study of shared T cell receptors in the human thymus (dated by TCRdb to the early 2020s). Concerning the study at large: The study investigated the way shared, self-reactive T-cell receptor alpha chains are produced in the human thymus.

This sample also belongs to another study, concerning human thymus T cells. Per the second study: Immunologically healthy infants undergoing open corrective cardiac surgery for congenital heart defects in Finland were used as donors. Thymus tissue was collected as surgical resects that were removed during corrective cardiac surgery. Both the thymic and the peripheral blood repertoires appeared to show biased V and J gene segment usage. Highly overlapping thymic TCR repertoires among unrelated individuals were reported in the related research. The study described the TCR alpha and beta repertoires in about eight infant thymus samples and four matching peripheral blood samples. The infant donors were roughly 7 to 244 days old, and the cohort included five to seven males and a couple of females. Thymocytes were freed from the tissue by mechanical means and kept at -70 degrees C as pellets of roughly 10-32 million cells. Genomic DNA was extracted from frozen cell pellets with a QIAsymphony instrument. Using the immunoSEQ multiplex PCR assay, the TCRB and TCRAD loci were amplified from a standardized quantity of quality-controlled genomic DNA. The amplicons covered the V(D)J region and were long enough to include the CDR3 and to identify the V and J genes. The commercial immunoSEQ service was used to sequence amplicons on an Illumina platform. Corrections for primer bias and sequencing errors followed previously described methods, while TCRAD and TCRB definitions were based on the IMGT database. Repertoires were analysed with immunoSEQ Analyzer 3.0 and VDJTools, covering basic statistics, V/J segment usage, diversity estimates, rarefaction and pairwise overlap. Diversity was estimated using the Chao1, ChaoE, Efron-Thisted, Shannon and inverse Simpson indices, and was also estimated on datasets down-sampled to the size of the smallest sample. Repertoire overlap was assessed by strict matching of CDR3 nucleotide sequence, V gene and J gene, and clustering was done by Jaccard-based multidimensional scaling. On average, thymus samples gave about 810,000 unique TCRB clonotypes, whereas blood samples gave 80,000 to 85,000.

The sequence joins TRBV7-9 to TRBJ2-1; 15 of the junction bases match TRBD2. Sequenced input: thymocytes. The sequence was obtained from a boy under two years old with a congenital heart defect. Donor details come from another sample of the same person, matched by shared clones. The CDR3 sequence is CASSPGTSGGNFNEQFF. The sequenced DNA is TGTGCCAGCAGCCCCGGGACTAGCGGGGGGAACTTCAATGAGCAGTTCTTC.